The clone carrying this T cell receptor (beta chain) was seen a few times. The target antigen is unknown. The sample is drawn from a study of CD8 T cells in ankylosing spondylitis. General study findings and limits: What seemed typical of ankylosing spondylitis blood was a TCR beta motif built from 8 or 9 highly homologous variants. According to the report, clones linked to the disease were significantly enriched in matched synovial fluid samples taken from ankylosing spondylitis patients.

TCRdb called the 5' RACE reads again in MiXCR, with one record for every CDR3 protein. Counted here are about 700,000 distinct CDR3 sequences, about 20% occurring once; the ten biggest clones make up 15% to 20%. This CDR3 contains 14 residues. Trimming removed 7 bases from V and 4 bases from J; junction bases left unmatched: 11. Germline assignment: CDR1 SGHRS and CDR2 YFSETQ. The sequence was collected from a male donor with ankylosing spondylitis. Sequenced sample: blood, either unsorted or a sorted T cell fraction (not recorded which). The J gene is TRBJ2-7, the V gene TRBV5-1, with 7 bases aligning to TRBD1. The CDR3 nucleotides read TGCGCCAGCCAACCCGGGACAGTCATTTACGAGCAGTACTTC. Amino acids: CASQPGTVIYEQYF.